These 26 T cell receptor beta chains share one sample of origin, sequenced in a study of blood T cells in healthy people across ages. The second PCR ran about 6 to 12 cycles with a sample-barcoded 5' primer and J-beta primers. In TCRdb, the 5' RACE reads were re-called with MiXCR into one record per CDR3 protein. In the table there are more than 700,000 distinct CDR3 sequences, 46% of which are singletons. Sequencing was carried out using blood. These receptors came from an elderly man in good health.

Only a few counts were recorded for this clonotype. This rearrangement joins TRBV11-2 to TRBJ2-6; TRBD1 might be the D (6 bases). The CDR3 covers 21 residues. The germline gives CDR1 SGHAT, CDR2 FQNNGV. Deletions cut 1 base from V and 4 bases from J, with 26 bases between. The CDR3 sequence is CASSLGFFGRGLGKGANVLTF. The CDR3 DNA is TGTGCCAGCAGCTTAGGGTTTTTCGGCAGGGGCCTGGGTAAGGGGGCCAACGTCCTGACTTTC.

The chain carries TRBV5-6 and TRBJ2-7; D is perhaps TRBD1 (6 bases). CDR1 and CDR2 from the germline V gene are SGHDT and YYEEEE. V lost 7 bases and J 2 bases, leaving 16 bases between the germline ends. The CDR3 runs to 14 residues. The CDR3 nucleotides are TGTGCCAGCGAGCCTGTGGGGGCTACCTACGAGCAGTACTTC. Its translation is CASEPVGATYEQYF.

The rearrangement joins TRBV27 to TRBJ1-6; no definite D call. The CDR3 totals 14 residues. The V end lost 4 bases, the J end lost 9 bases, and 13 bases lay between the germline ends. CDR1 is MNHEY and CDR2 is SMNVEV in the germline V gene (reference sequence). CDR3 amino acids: CASSSPGRGSPLHF. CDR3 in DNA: TGTGCCAGCAGTTCCCCTGGCCGGGGTTCACCCCTCCACTTT.

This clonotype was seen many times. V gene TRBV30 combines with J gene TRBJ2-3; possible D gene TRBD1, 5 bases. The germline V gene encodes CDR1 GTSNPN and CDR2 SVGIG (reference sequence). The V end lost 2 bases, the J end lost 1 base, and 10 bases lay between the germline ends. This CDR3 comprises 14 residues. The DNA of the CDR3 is TGTGCCTGGAGTCAGGGCGGCGGCACAGATACGCAGTATTTT. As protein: CAWSQGGGTDTQYF. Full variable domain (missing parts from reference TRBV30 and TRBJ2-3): SQTIHQWPATLVQPVGSPLSLECTVEGTSNPNLYWYRQAAGRGLQLLFYSVGIGQISSEVPQNLSASRPQDRQFILSSKKLLLSDSGFYLCAWSQGGGTDTQYFGPGTRLTVL.

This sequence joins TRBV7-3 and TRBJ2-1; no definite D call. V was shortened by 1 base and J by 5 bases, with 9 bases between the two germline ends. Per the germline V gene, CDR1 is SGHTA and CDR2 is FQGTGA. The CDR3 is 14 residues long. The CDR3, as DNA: TGTGCCAGCAGCTTAAATCTCCTTAACAATGAGCAGTTCTTC. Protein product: CASSLNLLNNEQFF. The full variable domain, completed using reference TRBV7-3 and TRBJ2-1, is GAGVSQTPSNKVTEKGKYVELRCDPISGHTALYWYRQSLGQGPEFLIYFQGTGAADDSGLPNDRFFAVRPEGSVSTLKIQRTERGDSAVYLCASSLNLLNNEQFFGPGTRLTVL.

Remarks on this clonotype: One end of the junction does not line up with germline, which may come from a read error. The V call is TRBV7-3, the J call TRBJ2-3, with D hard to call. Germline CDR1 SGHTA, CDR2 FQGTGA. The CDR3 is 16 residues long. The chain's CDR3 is CAGSIGSLGSTDTQYF. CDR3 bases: TGTGCCGGCAGCATCGGCTCCTTGGGGAGCACAGATACGCAGTATTTT.

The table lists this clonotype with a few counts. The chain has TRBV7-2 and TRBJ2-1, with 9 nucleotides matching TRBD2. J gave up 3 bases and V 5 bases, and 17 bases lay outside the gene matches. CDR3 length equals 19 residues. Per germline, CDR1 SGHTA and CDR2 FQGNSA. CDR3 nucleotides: TGTGCCAGCAGCCAACGAGTGTACTTAGCGGGAGAGGTCTACAATGAGCAGTTCTTC. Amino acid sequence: CASSQRVYLAGEVYNEQFF.

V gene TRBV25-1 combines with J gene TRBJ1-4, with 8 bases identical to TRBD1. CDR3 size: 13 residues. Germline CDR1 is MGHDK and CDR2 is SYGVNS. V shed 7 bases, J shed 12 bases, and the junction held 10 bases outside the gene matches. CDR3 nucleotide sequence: TGTGCCAGCAAAGGGACAGGCGATATGGAACTGTTTTTT. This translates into CASKGTGDMELFF.

The CDR3 sequence is CASEYGQTNSPLHF. The CDR3 DNA is TGTGCCAGCGAGTATGGGCAGACTAATTCACCCCTCCACTTT. This chain connects TRBV28 to TRBJ1-6; no clear D. Per germline, CDR1 MDHEN and CDR2 SYDVKM. Trimming took 8 bases from V and 6 from J, leaving 14 bases between them. The CDR3 spans 14 residues.

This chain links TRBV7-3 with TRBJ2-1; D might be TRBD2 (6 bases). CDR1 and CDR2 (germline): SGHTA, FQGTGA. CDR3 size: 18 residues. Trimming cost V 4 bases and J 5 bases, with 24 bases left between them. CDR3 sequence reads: CASSSPGSGGTIDNEQFF. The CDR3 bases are TGTGCCAGCAGCTCCCCAGGGTCTGGCGGGACGATAGACAATGAGCAGTTCTTC.

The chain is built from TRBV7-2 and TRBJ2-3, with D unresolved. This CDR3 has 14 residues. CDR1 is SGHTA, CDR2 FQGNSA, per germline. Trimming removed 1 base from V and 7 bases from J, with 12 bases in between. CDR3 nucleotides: TGTGCCAGCAGCTTAGAGGTGTTGGAGAATACGCAGTATTTT. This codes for CASSLEVLENTQYF.

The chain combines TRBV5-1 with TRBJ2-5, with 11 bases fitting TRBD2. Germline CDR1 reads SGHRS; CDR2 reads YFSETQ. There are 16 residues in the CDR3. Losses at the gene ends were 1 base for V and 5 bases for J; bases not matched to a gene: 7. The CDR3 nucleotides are TGCGCCAGCAGCTTGCGATCTAGCGGGAGGAGGGAGACCCAGTACTTC. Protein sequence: CASSLRSSGRRETQYF.

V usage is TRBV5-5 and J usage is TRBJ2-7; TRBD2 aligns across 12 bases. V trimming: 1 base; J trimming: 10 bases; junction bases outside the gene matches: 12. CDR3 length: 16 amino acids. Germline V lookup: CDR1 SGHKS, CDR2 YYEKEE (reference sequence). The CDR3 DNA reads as TGTGCCAGCAGCTTGACTAGCGGGAGGCCCCAGGGGGCCCAGTACTTC. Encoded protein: CASSLTSGRPQGAQYF.

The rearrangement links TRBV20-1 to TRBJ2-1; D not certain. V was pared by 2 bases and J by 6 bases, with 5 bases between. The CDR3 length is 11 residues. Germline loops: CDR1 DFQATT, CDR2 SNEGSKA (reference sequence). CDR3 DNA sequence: TGCAGTGCTAGATTGAGCAATGAGCAGTTCTTC. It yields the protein CSARLSNEQFF.

The DNA of the CDR3 is TGTGCCAGCAGTGTCAGCCGGGACAGGTCTACAGATACGCAGTATTTT. It translates to CASSVSRDRSTDTQYF. The chain joins TRBV2 to TRBJ2-3; TRBD1 matches at 8 bases. The V segment lost 4 bases and the J segment 3 bases; nucleotides outside the gene matches: 9. This CDR3 has 16 amino acids. Germline-derived CDR1 and CDR2 are SNHLY and FYNNEI.

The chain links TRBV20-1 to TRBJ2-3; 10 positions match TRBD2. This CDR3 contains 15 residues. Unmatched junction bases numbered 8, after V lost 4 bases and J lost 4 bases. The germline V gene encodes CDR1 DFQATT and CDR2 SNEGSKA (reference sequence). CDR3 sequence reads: CSAIPSGRLPDTQYF. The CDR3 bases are TGCAGTGCTATTCCTAGCGGGAGACTCCCAGATACGCAGTATTTT.

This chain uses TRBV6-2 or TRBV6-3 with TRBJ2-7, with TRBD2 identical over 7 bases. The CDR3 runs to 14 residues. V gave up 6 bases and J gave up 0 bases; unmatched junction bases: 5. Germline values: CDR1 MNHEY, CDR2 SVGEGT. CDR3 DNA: TGTGCCAGCAGCGAAGCGGGATACTCCTACGAGCAGTACTTC. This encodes CASSEAGYSYEQYF.

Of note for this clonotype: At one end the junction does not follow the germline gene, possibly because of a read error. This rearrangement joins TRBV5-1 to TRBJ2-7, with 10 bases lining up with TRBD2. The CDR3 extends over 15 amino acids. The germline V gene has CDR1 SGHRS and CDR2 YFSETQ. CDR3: CTSSLASGRTYEQYF. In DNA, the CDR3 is TGCACCAGCAGCTTGGCTAGCGGGAGAACCTACGAGCAGTACTTC.

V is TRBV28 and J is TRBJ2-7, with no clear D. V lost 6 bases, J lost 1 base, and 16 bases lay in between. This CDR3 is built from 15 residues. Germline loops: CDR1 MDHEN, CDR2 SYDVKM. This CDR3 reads CASSFARQSSYEQYF. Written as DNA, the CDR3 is TGTGCCAGCAGCTTCGCCAGGCAGTCATCCTACGAGCAGTACTTC.

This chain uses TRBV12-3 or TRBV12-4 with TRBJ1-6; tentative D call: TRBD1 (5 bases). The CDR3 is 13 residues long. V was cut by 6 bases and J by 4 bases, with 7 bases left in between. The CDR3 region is CASRQEYNSPLHF. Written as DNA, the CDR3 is TGTGCCAGCAGACAGGAATATAATTCACCCCTCCACTTT.

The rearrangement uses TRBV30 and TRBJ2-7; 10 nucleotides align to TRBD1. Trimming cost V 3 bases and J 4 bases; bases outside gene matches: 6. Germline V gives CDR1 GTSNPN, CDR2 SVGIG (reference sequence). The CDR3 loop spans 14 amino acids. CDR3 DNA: TGTGCCTGGAGCCCGACAGGGGGCGGTTACGAGCAGTACTTC. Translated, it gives CAWSPTGGGYEQYF.

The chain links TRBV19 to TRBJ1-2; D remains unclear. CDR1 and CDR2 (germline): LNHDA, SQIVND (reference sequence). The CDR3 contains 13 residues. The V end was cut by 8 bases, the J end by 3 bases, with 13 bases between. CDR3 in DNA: TGTGCCAGTTCTTCATGGGAAGACTATGGCTACACCTTC. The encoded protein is CASSSWEDYGYTF.

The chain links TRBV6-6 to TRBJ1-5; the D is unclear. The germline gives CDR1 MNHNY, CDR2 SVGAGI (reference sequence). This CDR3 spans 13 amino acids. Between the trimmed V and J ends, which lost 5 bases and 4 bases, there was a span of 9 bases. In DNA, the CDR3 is TGTGCCAGCAGTATAGACGGTAATCAGCCCCAGCATTTT. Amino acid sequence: CASSIDGNQPQHF.

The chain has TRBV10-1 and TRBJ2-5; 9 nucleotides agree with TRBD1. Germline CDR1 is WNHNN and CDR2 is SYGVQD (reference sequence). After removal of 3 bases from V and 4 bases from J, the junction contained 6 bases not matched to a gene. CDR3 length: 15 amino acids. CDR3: CASSDPGQGIETQYF. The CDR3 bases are TGCGCCAGCAGTGACCCAGGACAGGGGATAGAGACCCAGTACTTC.

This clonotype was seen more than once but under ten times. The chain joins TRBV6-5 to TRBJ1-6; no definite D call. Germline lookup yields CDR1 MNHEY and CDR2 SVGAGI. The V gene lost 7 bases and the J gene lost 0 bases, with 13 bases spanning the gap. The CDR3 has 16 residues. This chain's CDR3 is CASKVVLSSYNSPLHF. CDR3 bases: TGTGCCAGCAAGGTTGTCCTTAGCTCCTATAATTCACCCCTCCACTTT.

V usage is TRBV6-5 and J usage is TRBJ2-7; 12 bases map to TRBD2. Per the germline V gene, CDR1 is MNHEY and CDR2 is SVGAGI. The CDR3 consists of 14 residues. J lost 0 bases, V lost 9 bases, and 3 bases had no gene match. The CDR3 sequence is CASQTSGSSYEQYF. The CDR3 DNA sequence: TGTGCCAGTCAGACTAGCGGGAGCTCCTACGAGCAGTACTTC.